This T cell receptor beta chain was identified during a study of blood T cell repertoires in COVID-19. Study-wide background: The United States, Italy and Spain supplied acute and convalescent COVID-19 samples. T cells, B-cell-depleted T cells, or PBMCs provided the cDNA or gDNA that served as material.

Germline CDR1 reads SGHDT; CDR2 reads YYEEEE. V gave up 0 bases and J gave up 3 bases; unmatched junction bases: 6. CDR3 length: 16 amino acids. Authors' processing steps: Reference gene primer amplification in the assay estimated nucleated cell counts. This table comes from immunoSEQ multiplex PCR, and its TCRdb copy is limited to in-frame clones, with some not included. V, J and clone size derive from that table, while D and trimming were established from the DNA sequence. This table holds around 99,000 clones, approximately 89% found once. Sequencing was carried out using peripheral blood. The chain has TRBV5-6 and TRBJ1-1; TRBD1 matches at 9 bases. This TCR was sampled from a man aged 50-60 years with active or convalescent COVID-19. CDR3 in amino acids: CASSLDGTGIDTEAFF. The CDR3 DNA is TGTGCCAGCAGCTTGGATGGGACAGGGATAGACACTGAAGCTTTCTTT.